Below are 8 T cell receptor beta chains sequenced from a single sample in a study of shared clonotypes between healthy human individuals. CD45RO negativity and positive selection for CCR7 defined naive CD8 cells, a population that excluded terminally differentiated effector memory CD45RA+ cells. Data came from immunoSEQ multiplex PCR; TCRdb stores just in-frame clones and leaves some out. The table has some 2 million clones, about 95% seen once. Sequenced material: naive CD8+ T cells sorted from blood. These receptors all stem from a man younger than 35 in good health.

Points on this clone: This sample includes further DNA sequences coding for the same CDR3. V gene TRBV27 combines with J gene TRBJ2-3; unclear D gene. In germline, CDR1 is MNHEY, CDR2 SMNVEV (reference sequence). The ends were cut back, 1 base at V and 0 bases at J, with 11 bases in the middle. This CDR3 comprises 16 residues. CDR3 sequence reads: CASSLLAVTSTDTQYF. Here the CDR3 DNA reads TGTGCCAGCAGTTTATTGGCGGTTACTAGCACAGATACGCAGTATTTT.

The chain has TRBV6-5 and TRBJ1-1; no reliable D call. The CDR3 runs to 14 residues. V was shortened by 7 bases and J by 3 bases, with 15 bases between the two germline ends. Germline assignment: CDR1 MNHEY and CDR2 SVGAGI. Written as DNA, the CDR3 is TGTGCCAGCACCCTCTCCCTTATGGACACTGAAGCTTTCTTT. Translation: CASTLSLMDTEAFF.

The CDR3 DNA reads TGTGCCAGCAGCTCGATAGTTTCAGATACGCAGTATTTT. Translation gives CASSSIVSDTQYF. The genes are TRBV11-2 and TRBJ2-3; D not resolved. There are 13 residues in the CDR3. The germline gives CDR1 SGHAT, CDR2 FQNNGV. V was shortened by 4 bases and J by 4 bases, with 9 bases between the two germline ends.

The chain is built from TRBV2 and TRBJ2-3, with 8 bases aligning to TRBD1. The V gene's germline CDR1 is SNHLY and CDR2 FYNNEI. V trimming: 10 bases; J trimming: 1 base; junction bases outside the gene matches: 7. The CDR3 totals 14 residues. In nucleotides, the CDR3 is TGTGCCAAACGGACAGGGTGGGGCACAGATACGCAGTATTTT. It yields the protein CAKRTGWGTDTQYF.

This clone showed up just once. This chain joins TRBV11-2 and TRBJ2-7, with 8 nucleotides matching TRBD1. V was clipped by 5 bases and J by 2 bases; unmatched bases: 14. The CDR3 consists of 17 residues. Germline CDR1 is SGHAT and CDR2 is FQNNGV. The chain's CDR3 is CASSPLYQTGAAYEQYF. The CDR3 nucleotides read TGTGCCAGCAGCCCGCTATATCAGACAGGGGCGGCCTACGAGCAGTACTTC.

The rearrangement joins TRBV7-9 to TRBJ1-4; a possible D gene is TRBD1 (6 bases). Germline CDR1 and CDR2: SEHNR and FQNEAQ (reference sequence). The V and J ends lost 1 base and 6 bases respectively, with 15 bases between them. This CDR3 spans 16 amino acids. The CDR3 DNA is TGTGCCAGCAGCTTAGTATTCGGGGGGCGCGATGAAAAACTGTTTTTT. Translating it yields CASSLVFGGRDEKLFF. Drawing the rest from reference TRBV7-9 and TRBJ1-4, the complete variable domain is DTGVSQNPRHKITKRGQNVTFRCDPISEHNRLYWYRQTLGQGPEFLTYFQNEAQLEKSRLLSDRFSAERPKGSFSTLEIQRTEQGDSAMYLCASSLVFGGRDEKLFFGSGTQLSVL.

This clone was recorded only once. This chain uses TRBV4-1 with TRBJ1-1; D remains unclear. The CDR3 consists of 14 residues. V lost 1 base and J 4 bases, leaving 10 bases between the germline ends. Germline CDR1 and CDR2: MGHRA and YSYEKL. This CDR3 reads CASSQVQEGTEAFF. The CDR3 nucleotides are TGCGCCAGCAGCCAAGTCCAGGAGGGCACTGAAGCTTTCTTT.

V gene TRBV4-1 combines with J gene TRBJ1-2, with D possibly being TRBD1 (6 bases). V was trimmed by 6 bases and J by 6 bases, leaving 14 bases between them. CDR1 MGHRA and CDR2 YSYEKL come from the germline V gene. This CDR3 is built from 13 residues. CDR3 sequence (DNA): TGCGCCAGCAGACGTGAGGGGGGAAATGGCTACACCTTC. Translating it yields CASRREGGNGYTF.